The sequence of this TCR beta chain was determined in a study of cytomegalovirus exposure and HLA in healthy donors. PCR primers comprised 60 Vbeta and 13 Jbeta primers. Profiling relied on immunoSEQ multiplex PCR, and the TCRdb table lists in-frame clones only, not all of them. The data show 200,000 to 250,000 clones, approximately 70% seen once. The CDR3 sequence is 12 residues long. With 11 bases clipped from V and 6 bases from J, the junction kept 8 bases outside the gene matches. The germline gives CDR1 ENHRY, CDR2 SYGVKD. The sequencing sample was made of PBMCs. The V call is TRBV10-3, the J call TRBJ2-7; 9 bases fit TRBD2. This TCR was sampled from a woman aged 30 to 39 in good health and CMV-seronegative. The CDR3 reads CASGLAPREQYF. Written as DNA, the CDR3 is TGTGCCTCGGGACTAGCCCCGCGCGAGCAGTACTTC.